This T cell receptor beta chain was identified in a study of beta chain features in type 1 diabetes. Expressed TCRB transcripts were sequenced because the entire RNA isolate underwent reverse transcription. The table came from immunoSEQ multiplex PCR; TCRdb's copy has only in-frame clones and leaves some out. The sample holds fewer than 150,000 clones; less than 8.5% are singletons and the top ten take under 1.5%. To note about this clone: Antigen unknown.

The CDR3 length is 16 residues. CDR1 and CDR2 (germline): MNHEY, SVGAGI. The V segment lost 0 bases and the J segment 4 bases; nucleotides outside the gene matches: 6. Notes on the study in general: At VDJ recombination sites, type 1 diabetes patients had fewer insertions and more deleted nucleotides. Patients showed naive, central memory and Treg TCRB repertoires that appeared more similar than those of healthy donors.

This receptor was taken from a woman aged 25 to 39 in good health. Material: central memory CD4+ T cells from blood. V is TRBV6-5 and J is TRBJ1-2, with TRBD1 identical over 9 bases. CDR3 nucleotide sequence: TGTGCCAGCAGTTACTCGGGGACAGGGATGACCTATGGCTACACCTTC. Amino acid sequence: CASSYSGTGMTYGYTF.